Each of the 15 T cell receptor beta chains below was sequenced from the same sample in a study of blood T cell repertoires in COVID-19. Sequencing used immunoSEQ multiplex PCR; TCRdb keeps in-frame clones, though not all of them. Of around 250,000 clones in the sample, about 83% are singletons; the top ten hold 1.5% to 2%. The sample consisted of peripheral blood. The receptor set was obtained from a man younger than 40 who had recovered from COVID-19.

The rearrangement uses TRBV4-1 and TRBJ2-5; 13 bases line up with TRBD2. Trimming at V came to 1 base and at J to 6 bases, leaving 23 bases not matched to a gene. The germline V gene encodes CDR1 MGHRA and CDR2 YSYEKL. This CDR3 comprises 22 residues. CDR3 protein: CASSQAPPRGLAGAGFRQTQYF. CDR3 in DNA: TGCGCCAGCAGCCAAGCCCCCCCCCGTGGACTAGCGGGGGCCGGATTTCGTCAGACCCAGTACTTC.

This clone was seen repeatedly, ten times or more. The junction does not match germline at one end; this may be a read error. The chain links TRBV13 to TRBJ2-7; 14 bases fit TRBD2. Per germline, CDR1 PRHDT and CDR2 FYEKMQ (reference sequence). The CDR3 runs to 17 residues. CDR3 in amino acids: CASSLGLAGGSTYEQYF. The CDR3 DNA sequence: TGTGCCAGCAGCCTAGGACTAGCGGGGGGTTCCACCTACGAGCAGTACTTC.

This clone was detected a few times. The chain combines TRBV4-1 with TRBJ1-1; D is uncertain. The germline CDR1 and CDR2 sequences are MGHRA and YSYEKL. This CDR3 contains 19 residues. V lost 1 base and J 4 bases, leaving 25 bases between the germline ends. CDR3 nucleotides: TGCGCCAGCAGCCAAGTAACGGGGTTCGAAGCGGGTGAGAGCACTGAAGCTTTCTTT. It codes for CASSQVTGFEAGESTEAFF.

This clone was seen once. This chain joins TRBV6-1 and TRBJ1-6; D gene unclear. CDR3 length equals 14 residues. Germline CDR1 reads MNHNS; CDR2 reads SASEGT. The germline V and J ends were trimmed by 2 bases and 8 bases, with 10 bases remaining between them. The CDR3 coding sequence is TGTGCCAGCAGTGAAAACTATAGAGATTCACCCCTCCACTTT. Its translation: CASSENYRDSPLHF.

This chain connects TRBV5-1 to TRBJ2-4; D not certain. The CDR3 has 13 residues. With 4 bases removed from V and 6 bases from J, the gap between germline ends came to 11 bases. Germline CDR1 is SGHRS and CDR2 is YFSETQ. The CDR3: CASSLGPGNIQYF. CDR3 bases: TGCGCCAGCAGCCTCGGTCCTGGAAACATTCAGTACTTC. The entire variable domain, with the rest obtained from reference TRBV5-1 and TRBJ2-4, is as follows: KAGVTQTPRYLIKTRGQQVTLSCSPISGHRSVSWYQQTPGQGLQFLFEYFSETQRNKGNFPGRFSGRQFSNSRSEMNVSTLELGDSALYLCASSLGPGNIQYFGAGTRLSVL.

CDR3 DNA sequence: TGTGCCAGCGGCACGCGGACCTACGAGCAGTACGTC. Encoded protein: CASGTRTYEQYV. The chain couples TRBV28 to TRBJ2-7; D is undetermined. The CDR3 has 12 residues. The V end was cut by 8 bases, the J end by 2 bases, with 10 bases between. Looked up from germline, CDR1 is MDHEN and CDR2 is SYDVKM.

The chain recombines TRBV21-1 with TRBJ1-1; TRBD1, the D gene given by the table, was not confirmed from the DNA. TRBV21-1 is marked as a pseudogene. The CDR3 is made up of 16 amino acids. CDR3 loop: CASSKDRTGGNTEAFF. CDR3 bases: TGTGCCAGCAGCAAAGACCGGACAGGGGGCAACACTGAAGCTTTCTTT.

The CDR3 bases are TGCGCCAGCAGCCAAGGACTGTCATTCATCGGGGAGCTGTTTTTT. This sequence encodes CASSQGLSFIGELFF. The chain uses TRBV4-1 and TRBJ2-2, with D uncertain. Per germline, CDR1 MGHRA and CDR2 YSYEKL. The length of the CDR3 is 15 residues. Trimming left V 1 base short and J 7 bases short, with 13 bases between.

This clone was counted once. The chain uses TRBV5-6 and TRBJ2-3, with a weak D call TRBD1 (5 bases). Between the trimmed V and J ends, which lost 4 bases and 4 bases, there was a span of 13 bases. Looked up from germline, CDR1 is SGHDT and CDR2 is YYEEEE. The CDR3 has 14 amino acids. CDR3 loop: CASSQSGIADTQYF. CDR3 sequence (DNA): TGTGCCAGCAGCCAGTCAGGGATCGCAGATACGCAGTATTTT.

V is TRBV6-6 and J is TRBJ2-3, with TRBD2 as a possible D gene (5 bases). Trimming removed 10 bases from V and 0 bases from J, with 8 bases in between. Germline V gene data show CDR1 as MNHNY and CDR2 as SVGAGI (reference sequence). The CDR3 sequence is 12 residues long. Written as DNA, the CDR3 is TGTGCCATCGGGGTTAGCACAGATACGCAGTATTTT. The encoded protein is CAIGVSTDTQYF.

The chain employs TRBV6-1 and TRBJ2-1; 15 positions agree with TRBD2. After removal of 1 base from V and 9 bases from J, the junction contained 4 bases not matched to a gene. The CDR3 is 16 amino acids. Germline V CDR1 and CDR2: MNHNS, SASEGT. The CDR3 DNA is TGTGCCAGCAGTGAAGAACCGGGACTAGCGGGGGGTGAGCAGTTCTTC. This codes for CASSEEPGLAGGEQFF.

The chain combines TRBV6-5 with TRBJ1-5; a possible D gene is TRBD1 (5 bases). The CDR3 length is 13 residues. The germline V gene has CDR1 MNHEY and CDR2 SVGAGI. Trimming took 2 bases from V and 6 from J, leaving 8 bases between them. The CDR3 nucleotides are TGTGCCAGCAGTTACACAACAGGTCAGCCCCAGCATTTT. This gives the protein CASSYTTGQPQHF.

A remark on this clone: The sample carries other DNA sequences with the same CDR3. V usage is TRBV5-4 and J usage is TRBJ1-2, with D unresolved. Germline CDR1 and CDR2: SGHNT and YYREEE (reference sequence). With 0 bases removed from V and 0 bases from J, the gap between germline ends came to 3 bases. This CDR3 spans 13 amino acids. As DNA, the CDR3 is TGTGCCAGCAGCTTGGACTCTAACTATGGCTACACCTTC. Residues: CASSLDSNYGYTF.

The rearrangement joins TRBV28 to TRBJ1-1; the D is unclear. Germline values: CDR1 MDHEN, CDR2 SYDVKM. This CDR3 has 14 amino acids. The V gene lost 5 bases and the J gene lost 3 bases, with 13 bases spanning the gap. The CDR3 protein is CASSPHKADTEAFF. The CDR3, as DNA: TGTGCCAGCAGTCCTCACAAGGCGGACACTGAAGCTTTCTTT.

The gene calls are TRBV3-1 (or the pseudogene TRBV3-2) and TRBJ2-1; 7 positions match TRBD2. With 4 bases clipped from V and 4 bases from J, the junction kept 16 bases outside the gene matches. Looked up from germline, CDR1 is LGHDT and CDR2 is YNNKEL (reference sequence). The CDR3 runs to 18 residues. In DNA, the CDR3 is TGTGCCAGCAGCCCACCTCAGGGCCTGGGGGGGGATTACAATGAGCAGTTCTTC. Its protein is CASSPPQGLGGDYNEQFF.